Presented here are 6 T cell receptor beta chains from one specimen sequenced in a study of T cell responses to AZD1222 COVID-19 vaccine (dated by TCRdb to the early 2020s). The sample's time point label is to be understood as: about 28 days (+/-7) after the second vaccine dose. The library was made by the immunoSEQ multiplex PCR assay. TCRdb stores this immuneACCESS table with in-frame sequences only. Part of the clones is absent; in the studies checked, under half of the shortfall reflects unresolved V genes, and no reason is known for the rest. The sample has fewer than 90,000 clones on record, 75% to 95% of them singletons. The biggest ten clones account for roughly 12% of the sample. Sequencing used peripheral blood, obtained 28 days after the second AZD1222 dose. The receptors shown here come from an adult who received the AZD1222 COVID-19 vaccine.

This chain links TRBV7-5 with TRBJ1-1; the DNA was not used to check the table's D call, TRBD1. TRBV7-5 is classified as a pseudogene. This CDR3 region has 20 residues. The CDR3 loop is CARSSWGDRVFQTKHTEAFF. CDR3 in DNA: TGTGCCAGAAGCTCATGGGGGGACAGGGTCTTTCAGACAAAGCACACTGAAGCTTTCTTT.

The rearrangement joins TRBV5-1 to TRBJ2-7; no clear D. The CDR3 has 12 amino acids. From germline, CDR1 is SGHRS and CDR2 YFSETQ. V lost 0 bases to trimming and J lost 4 bases, with 5 bases between them. CDR3 DNA: TGCGCCAGCAGCTTGGACTTTTACGAGCAGTACTTC. Encoded protein: CASSLDFYEQYF.

V gene TRBV6-5 combines with J gene TRBJ2-5; 13 bases are a match to TRBD2. Per the germline V gene, CDR1 is MNHEY and CDR2 is SVGAGI. Unmatched junction bases numbered 3, after V lost 6 bases and J lost 5 bases. CDR3 length equals 14 residues. CDR3 nucleotides: TGTGCCAGCAGGGGACTAGCGGGGTTGGAGACCCAGTACTTC. It encodes CASRGLAGLETQYF.

This chain joins TRBV11-1 and TRBJ2-5; 7 bases are a match to TRBD2. This CDR3 has 16 residues. J lost 5 bases, V lost 7 bases, and 16 bases had no gene match. The germline gives CDR1 SGHAT, CDR2 FQDESV (reference sequence). The CDR3 nucleotides read TGTGCCAGCACCCCCTTGGCGGGGGAACCTTGGGAGACCCAGTACTTC. Translated: CASTPLAGEPWETQYF.

V is TRBV7-9 and J is TRBJ2-7, with D unclear. The germline gives CDR1 SEHNR, CDR2 FQNEAQ (reference sequence). The CDR3 runs 13 residues. V dropped 2 bases and J dropped 5 bases, with 10 bases sitting between them. The CDR3 DNA sequence: TGTGCCAGCAGCTTATCAATTGGGGACGAGCAGTACTTC. Its translation is CASSLSIGDEQYF.

V usage is TRBV19 and J usage is TRBJ1-2, with D hard to call. This CDR3 has 15 amino acids. CDR1 is LNHDA, CDR2 SQIVND, per germline (reference sequence). The V and J ends lost 3 bases and 4 bases respectively, with 15 bases between them. Here the CDR3 DNA reads TGTGCCAGTAGTATCGAAGTGAGGAGGGTCTATGGCTACACCTTC. It specifies CASSIEVRRVYGYTF.